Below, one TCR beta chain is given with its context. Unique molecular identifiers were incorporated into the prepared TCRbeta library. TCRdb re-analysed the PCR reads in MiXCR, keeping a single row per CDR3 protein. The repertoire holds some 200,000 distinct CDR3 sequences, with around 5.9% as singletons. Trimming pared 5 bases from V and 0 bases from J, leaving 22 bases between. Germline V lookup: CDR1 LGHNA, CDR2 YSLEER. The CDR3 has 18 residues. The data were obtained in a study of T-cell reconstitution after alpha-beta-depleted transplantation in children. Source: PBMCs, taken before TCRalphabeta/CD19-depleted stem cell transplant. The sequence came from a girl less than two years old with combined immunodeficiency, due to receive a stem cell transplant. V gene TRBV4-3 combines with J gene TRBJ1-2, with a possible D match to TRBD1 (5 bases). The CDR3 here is CASSEGVMAGQANYGYTF. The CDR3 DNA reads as TGCGCCAGCAGCGAAGGGGTTATGGCGGGGCAGGCTAACTATGGCTACACCTTC.